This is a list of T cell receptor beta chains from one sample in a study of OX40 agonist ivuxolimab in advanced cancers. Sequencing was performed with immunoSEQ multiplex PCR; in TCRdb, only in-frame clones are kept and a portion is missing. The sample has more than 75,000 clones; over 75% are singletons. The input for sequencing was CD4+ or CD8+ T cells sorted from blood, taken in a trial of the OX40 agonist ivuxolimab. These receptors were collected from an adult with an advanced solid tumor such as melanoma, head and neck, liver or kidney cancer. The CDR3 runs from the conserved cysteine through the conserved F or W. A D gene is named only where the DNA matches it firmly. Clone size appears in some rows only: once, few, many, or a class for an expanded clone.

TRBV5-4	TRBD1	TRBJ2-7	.	TGTGCCAGCAGCTTTGACAGGGGGCCCGCCTACGAGCAGTACTTC	CASSFDRGPAYEQYF
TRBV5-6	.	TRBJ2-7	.	TGTGCCAGCAGCTTTCTTTCGGTGCCCAGGGTCTACGAGCAGTACTTC	CASSFLSVPRVYEQYF
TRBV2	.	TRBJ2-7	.	TGTGCCAGCAGCCCTGACAGAGGAAACTACGAGCAGTACTTC	CASSPDRGNYEQYF
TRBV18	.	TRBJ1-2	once	TGTGCCAGCTCGCCGACAGGCCTCTATGGCTACACCTTC	CASSPTGLYGYTF
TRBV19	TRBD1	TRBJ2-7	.	TGTGCCAGTAGTATAGGTGCCTGGGACAGGGACTACGAGCAGTACTTC	CASSIGAWDRDYEQYF
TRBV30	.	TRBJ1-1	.	TGTGCCTGGAGTGGGGAGTTGGGGGGTTCCTTT	CAWSGELGGSF
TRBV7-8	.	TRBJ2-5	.	TGTGCCAGCAGCTTGAGGCGGACCCAAGAGACCCAGTACTTC	CASSLRRTQETQYF
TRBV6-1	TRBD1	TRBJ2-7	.	TGTGCCAGCAGTGAAAGGGACAGAAACTCCTACGAGCAGTACTTC	CASSERDRNSYEQYF
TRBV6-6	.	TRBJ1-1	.	TGTGCCAGCAGTTACTCGATGATACGGGAGAACACTGAAGCTTTCTTT	CASSYSMIRENTEAFF
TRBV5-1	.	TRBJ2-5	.	TGCGCCAGCACCCCCTCGGGGGAAGGGCGAGAGACCCAGTACTTC	CASTPSGEGRETQYF
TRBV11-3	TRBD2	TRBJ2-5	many	TGTGCCAGCAGCTTAGGAGGTTCTAGCGGAGCACAAGAGACCCAGTACTTC	CASSLGGSSGAQETQYF
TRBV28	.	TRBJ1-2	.	TGTGCCAGCAGTATACAGGGCTATGGCTACACCTTC	CASSIQGYGYTF
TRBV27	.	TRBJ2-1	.	TGTGCCAGCAGTCTCGTTCGGGGTTACAATGAGCAGTTCTTC	CASSLVRGYNEQFF
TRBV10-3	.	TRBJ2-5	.	TGCGCCAGCGGGAACCGGGACAGTCAAGAGACCCAGTACTTC	CASGNRDSQETQYF
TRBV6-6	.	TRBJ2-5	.	TGTGCCAGCAGTTATGGGAGCCAAGAGACCCAGTACTTC	CASSYGSQETQYF
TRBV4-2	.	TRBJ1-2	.	TGTGCCAGCAGCCCCGGAGGGGGGCAGGACGGCTATGGCTACACCTTC	CASSPGGGQDGYGYTF
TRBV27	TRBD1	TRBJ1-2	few	TGTGCCAGCAGTCCAGGACAGGAAGGCTATGGCTACACCTTC	CASSPGQEGYGYTF
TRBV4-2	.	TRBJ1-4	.	TGTGCCAGCAGCTTGTCGCTATCTAATGAAAAACTGTTTTTT	CASSLSLSNEKLFF
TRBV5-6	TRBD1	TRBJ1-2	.	TGTGCCAGCAGTCCTATCGGACAGGGAAACTATGGCTACACCTTC	CASSPIGQGNYGYTF
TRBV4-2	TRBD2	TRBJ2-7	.	TGTGCCAGCAGCCAAGAAGAGCGGGGGGACTACGAGCAGTACTTC	CASSQEERGDYEQYF
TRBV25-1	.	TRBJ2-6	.	TGTGCCAGCAGTAAGATGGCAACTGGACAAAGTCGGGCCAACGTCCTGACTTTC	CASSKMATGQSRANVLTF
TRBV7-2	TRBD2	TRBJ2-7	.	TGTGCCAGCAGCCCCCCGGACGGGACTAGCGGCTACGAGCAGTACTTC	CASSPPDGTSGYEQYF
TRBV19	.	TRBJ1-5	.	TGTGCCAGTAGTATACCCCGGAGGGTCAATCAGCCCCAGCATTTT	CASSIPRRVNQPQHF
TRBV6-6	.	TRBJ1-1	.	TGTGCCAGCACCCAGAGTAGGGGCCGGACTGAAGCTTTCTTT	CASTQSRGRTEAFF
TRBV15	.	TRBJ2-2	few	TGTGCCACCAGACTCCCCAGTGGACCGAACACCGGGGAGCTGTTTTTT	CATRLPSGPNTGELFF
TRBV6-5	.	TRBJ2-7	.	TGTGCCAGCAGACTACATGGCGGCTACGAGCAGTACTTC	CASRLHGGYEQYF
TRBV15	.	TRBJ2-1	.	TGTGCCACCAGCAAGGGGAGTGTTTCCAGGGCCAATGAGCAGTTCTTC	CATSKGSVSRANEQFF
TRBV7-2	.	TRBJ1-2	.	TGTGCCAGCAGCCCAGGACGGTTTTATGGCTACACCTTC	CASSPGRFYGYTF
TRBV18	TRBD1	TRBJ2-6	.	TGTGCCAGCTCACCGGGACAGTCCTCTGGGGCCAACGTCCTGACTTTC	CASSPGQSSGANVLTF
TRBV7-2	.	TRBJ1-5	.	TGTGCCAGCAGCTTGGGGGGTATAGGCAATCAGCCCCAGCATTTT	CASSLGGIGNQPQHF
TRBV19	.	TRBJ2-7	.	TGTGCCAGTAGTATGACCTTCGGAGCGTCCCAGGAGCCCTCCTACGAGCAGTACTTC	CASSMTFGASQEPSYEQYF
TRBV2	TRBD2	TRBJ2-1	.	TGTGCCAGCAGTGAATCGCGGGGGGGCCGTAATGAGCAGTTCTTC	CASSESRGGRNEQFF
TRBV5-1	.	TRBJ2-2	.	TGCGCCAGCAGCTTGGGAGGAGGGGACACCGGGGAGCTGTTTTTT	CASSLGGGDTGELFF
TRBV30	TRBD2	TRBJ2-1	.	TGTGCCTGGAGTCGGACTAGCGCTAACAATGAGCAGTTCTTC	CAWSRTSANNEQFF